This is a list of T cell receptor beta chains from one sample in a study of OX40 agonist ivuxolimab in advanced cancers. The repertoire was sequenced with immunoSEQ multiplex PCR; TCRdb's copy has only in-frame clones and lacks some. The data contain about 37,000 clones, around 81% of them singletons. The sample was CD4+ or CD8+ T cells sorted from blood, taken in a trial of the OX40 agonist ivuxolimab. These receptors were collected from an adult with an advanced solid tumor such as melanoma, head and neck, liver or kidney cancer. The CDR3 runs from the conserved cysteine through the conserved F or W. A D gene is named only where the DNA matches it firmly. Some rows have no size entry. The others give once, few or many, or a class for an expanded clone.

-	TRBJ1-1	few	TRBV4-3	CASSQESLNTEAFF	TGCGCCAGCAGCCAAGAGTCCTTGAACACTGAAGCTTTCTTT
TRBD1	TRBJ1-5	-	TRBV19	CASSRDRGAQPQHF	TGTGCCAGTAGCCGGGACAGGGGGGCCCAGCCCCAGCATTTT
-	TRBJ1-5	-	TRBV28	CASSTGLTRSNQPQHF	TGTGCCAGCAGTACGGGACTCACAAGGAGCAATCAGCCCCAGCATTTT
-	TRBJ2-3	-	TRBV13	CAIPAGFSSTDTQYF	TGTGCCATCCCGGCGGGTTTCTCTAGCACAGATACGCAGTATTTT
-	TRBJ2-7	-	TRBV7-3	CASSLRSKGHEQYF	TGTGCCAGCAGCTTGCGGTCGAAGGGCCACGAGCAGTACTTC
-	TRBJ1-2	-	TRBV27	CASSFLHRVGYGYTF	TGTGCCAGCAGTTTTTTGCACAGGGTGGGCTATGGCTACACCTTC
-	TRBJ2-2	-	TRBV9	CASSLNTGELFF	TGTGCCAGCAGCTTAAACACCGGGGAGCTGTTTTTT
-	TRBJ1-3	-	TRBV6-5	CASSYSTGSSGNTIYF	TGTGCCAGCAGTTACAGTACAGGGAGCTCTGGAAACACCATATATTTT
TRBD1	TRBJ1-1	-	TRBV20-1	CSAEDRVAFF	TGCAGTGCCGAAGACAGGGTTGCTTTCTTT
-	TRBJ2-1	-	TRBV20-1	CSAVPGVEQFF	TGCAGTGCTGTACCGGGAGTCGAGCAGTTCTTC
-	TRBJ1-1	-	TRBV6-1	CASSVRTGNTEAFF	TGTGCCAGCAGTGTCCGGACGGGGAACACTGAAGCTTTCTTT
TRBD1	TRBJ2-7	-	TRBV28	CASSPRTGIIEQYF	TGTGCCAGCAGTCCTCGGACAGGGATCATCGAGCAGTACTTC
-	TRBJ2-3	once	TRBV4-1	CASSQGGASTDTQYF	TGCGCCAGCAGCCAAGGGGGGGCGAGCACAGATACGCAGTATTTT
TRBD2	TRBJ2-1	-	TRBV2	CASRTSGVGGNEQFF	TGTGCCAGCAGGACTAGCGGGGTAGGGGGCAATGAGCAGTTCTTC
-	TRBJ2-2	-	TRBV9	CASSVVTGELFF	TGTGCCAGCAGCGTAGTAACCGGGGAGCTGTTTTTT
-	TRBJ2-2	once	TRBV30	CAWSVPVGLKNTGELFF	TGTGCCTGGAGTGTACCGGTGGGGTTGAAGAACACCGGGGAGCTGTTTTTT
-	TRBJ2-7	-	TRBV15	CATSRDAGASYEQYF	TGTGCCACCAGCAGAGACGCCGGAGCCTCCTACGAGCAGTACTTC
-	TRBJ2-5	-	TRBV5-1	CASSLEFGFQETQYF	TGCGCCAGCAGCTTGGAGTTCGGGTTCCAAGAGACCCAGTACTTC
-	TRBJ2-7	-	TRBV15	CATSRGAGTAYEQYF	TGTGCCACCAGCAGGGGGGCCGGGACCGCCTACGAGCAGTACTTC
-	TRBJ1-5	-	TRBV5-8	CASSLGREGNQPQHF	TGTGCCAGCAGCTTGGGGAGGGAAGGCAATCAGCCCCAGCATTTT
TRBD2	TRBJ2-7	few	TRBV5-1	CASSLSTSGRGEQYF	TGCGCCAGCAGCTTGTCGACTAGCGGTCGAGGCGAGCAGTACTTC
-	TRBJ2-1	-	TRBV7-9	CASSSDRTAFGEQFF	TGTGCCAGCAGCTCTGACAGGACCGCATTTGGTGAGCAGTTCTTC
TRBD1	TRBJ2-1	-	TRBV18	CASSPNTGQVNEQFF	TGTGCCAGCTCACCGAATACGGGACAGGTCAATGAGCAGTTCTTC
-	TRBJ2-1	-	TRBV21-1	CASSKNRQNSYNEQFF	TGTGCCAGCAGCAAAAATAGACAAAACTCCTACAATGAGCAGTTCTTC
-	TRBJ2-2	-	TRBV28	CASRRTTTSDGELFF	TGTGCCAGCAGACGAACAACTACTAGTGACGGGGAGCTGTTTTTT
-	TRBJ2-1	-	TRBV6-1	CASSEAGGNNEQFF	TGTGCCAGCAGTGAAGCCGGTGGGAACAATGAGCAGTTCTTC
-	TRBJ2-2	-	TRBV5-1	CASSSTGPPNTGELFF	TGCGCCAGCAGCTCCACAGGGCCTCCGAACACCGGGGAGCTGTTTTTT
-	TRBJ1-2	few	TRBV2	CASSYRTANYGYTF	TGTGCCAGCAGCTACAGGACGGCGAACTATGGCTACACCTTC
TRBD2	TRBJ2-7	-	TRBV16	CASSQSGTNYEQYF	TGTGCCAGCAGCCAATCGGGGACTAACTACGAGCAGTACTTC
TRBD2	TRBJ2-7	-	TRBV30	CAWSVGGAYEQYF	TGTGCCTGGAGTGTTGGGGGGGCCTACGAGCAGTACTTC
-	TRBJ2-3	-	TRBV28	CASSPLGSSTDTQYF	TGTGCCAGCAGTCCTCTTGGGTCTAGCACAGATACGCAGTATTTT
-	TRBJ1-1	-	TRBV28	CASSFDTEAFF	TGTGCCAGCAGTTTCGACACTGAAGCTTTCTTT
TRBD1	TRBJ1-5	-	TRBV18	CASSPGTGLYGNQPQHF	TGTGCCAGCTCACCTGGGACAGGGTTATATGGCAATCAGCCCCAGCATTTT
TRBD1	TRBJ2-7	-	TRBV28	CASSQTGNSYEQYF	TGTGCCAGCAGTCAGACAGGGAATTCATACGAGCAGTACTTC
-	TRBJ1-3	-	TRBV19	CASSPQVSGNTIYF	TGTGCCAGTAGTCCACAGGTATCTGGAAACACCATATATTTT